Described below is a single T cell receptor beta chain sequence and its context. Trimming removed 2 bases from V and 6 bases from J, with 8 bases in between. The CDR3 extends over 13 amino acids. Germline V gene data show CDR1 as SGHDT and CDR2 as YYEEEE. This entry is derived from a study of cytomegalovirus exposure and HLA in healthy donors. Using immunoSEQ multiplex PCR, the repertoire was profiled, and TCRdb retains in-frame clones only, with some absent. Of 200,000 or so clones in the sample, about nine tenths were seen once. Specimen: PBMCs. The chain has TRBV5-6 and TRBJ2-2; unclear D gene. The clonotype was recovered from a woman under 30 in good health and CMV-seropositive. The CDR3 loop is CASSFITAGELFF. The CDR3 nucleotides read TGTGCCAGCAGCTTCATCACGGCCGGGGAGCTGTTTTTT.